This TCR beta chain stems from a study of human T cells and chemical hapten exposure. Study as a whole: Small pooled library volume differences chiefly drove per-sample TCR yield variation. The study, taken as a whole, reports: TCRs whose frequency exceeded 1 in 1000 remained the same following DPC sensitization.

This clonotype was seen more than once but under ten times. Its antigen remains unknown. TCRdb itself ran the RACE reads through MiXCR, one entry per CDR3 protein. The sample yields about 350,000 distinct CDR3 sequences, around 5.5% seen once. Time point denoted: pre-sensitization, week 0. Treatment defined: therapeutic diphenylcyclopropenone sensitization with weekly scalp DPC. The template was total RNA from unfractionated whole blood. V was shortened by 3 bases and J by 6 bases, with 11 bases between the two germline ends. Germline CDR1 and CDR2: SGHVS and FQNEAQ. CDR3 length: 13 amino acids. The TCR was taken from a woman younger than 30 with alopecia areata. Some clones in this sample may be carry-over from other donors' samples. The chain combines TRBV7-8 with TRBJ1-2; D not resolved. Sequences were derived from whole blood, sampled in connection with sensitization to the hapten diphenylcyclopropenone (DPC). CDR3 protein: CASSFLAWDGYTF. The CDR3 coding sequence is TGTGCCAGCAGCTTTTTAGCTTGGGATGGCTACACCTTC.